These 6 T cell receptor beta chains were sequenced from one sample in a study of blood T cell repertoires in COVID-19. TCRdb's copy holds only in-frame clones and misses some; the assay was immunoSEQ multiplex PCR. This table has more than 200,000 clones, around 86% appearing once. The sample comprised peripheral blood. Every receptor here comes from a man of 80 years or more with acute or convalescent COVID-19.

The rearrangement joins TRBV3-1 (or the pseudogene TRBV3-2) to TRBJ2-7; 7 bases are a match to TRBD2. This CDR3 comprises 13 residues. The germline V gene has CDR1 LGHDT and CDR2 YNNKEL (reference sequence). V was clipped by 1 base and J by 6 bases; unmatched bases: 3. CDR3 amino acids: CASSQGSGGEQYV. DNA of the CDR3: TGTGCCAGCAGCCAAGGTTCGGGGGGCGAGCAGTACGTC.

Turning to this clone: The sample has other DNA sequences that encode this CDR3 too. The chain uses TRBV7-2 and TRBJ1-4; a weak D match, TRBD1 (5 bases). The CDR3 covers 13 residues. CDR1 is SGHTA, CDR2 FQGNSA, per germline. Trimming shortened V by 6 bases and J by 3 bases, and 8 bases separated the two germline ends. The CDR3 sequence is CASRAGANEKLFF. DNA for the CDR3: TGTGCCAGCAGGGCGGGGGCTAATGAAAAACTGTTTTTT.

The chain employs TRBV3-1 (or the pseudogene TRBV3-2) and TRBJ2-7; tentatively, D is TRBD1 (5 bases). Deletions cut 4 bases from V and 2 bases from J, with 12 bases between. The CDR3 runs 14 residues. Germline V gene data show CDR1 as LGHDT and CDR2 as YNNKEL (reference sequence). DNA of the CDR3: TGTGCCAGCAGCCCCCTCGCAGGGCCCTACGAGCAGTACTTC. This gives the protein CASSPLAGPYEQYF.

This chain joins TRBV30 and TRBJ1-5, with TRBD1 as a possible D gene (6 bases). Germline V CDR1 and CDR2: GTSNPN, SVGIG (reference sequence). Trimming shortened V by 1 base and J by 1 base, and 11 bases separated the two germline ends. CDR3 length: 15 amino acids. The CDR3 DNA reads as TGTGCCTGGAGTGCACAGGGATTCAGCAATCAGCCCCAGCATTTT. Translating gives CAWSAQGFSNQPQHF.

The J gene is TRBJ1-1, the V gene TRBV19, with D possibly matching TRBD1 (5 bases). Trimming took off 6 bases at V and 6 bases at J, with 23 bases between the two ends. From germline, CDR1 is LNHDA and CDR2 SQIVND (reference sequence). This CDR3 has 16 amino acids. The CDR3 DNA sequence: TGTGCCAGTAGGGGGGGAGTTTGGGGTGCAGGCTCTGAAGCTTTCTTT. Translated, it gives CASRGGVWGAGSEAFF.

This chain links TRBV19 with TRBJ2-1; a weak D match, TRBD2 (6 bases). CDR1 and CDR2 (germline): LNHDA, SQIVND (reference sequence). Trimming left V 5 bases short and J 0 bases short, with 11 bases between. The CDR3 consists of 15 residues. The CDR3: CASSGGRSSYNEQFF. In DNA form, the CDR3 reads TGTGCCAGTAGTGGAGGGAGGAGCTCCTACAATGAGCAGTTCTTC.